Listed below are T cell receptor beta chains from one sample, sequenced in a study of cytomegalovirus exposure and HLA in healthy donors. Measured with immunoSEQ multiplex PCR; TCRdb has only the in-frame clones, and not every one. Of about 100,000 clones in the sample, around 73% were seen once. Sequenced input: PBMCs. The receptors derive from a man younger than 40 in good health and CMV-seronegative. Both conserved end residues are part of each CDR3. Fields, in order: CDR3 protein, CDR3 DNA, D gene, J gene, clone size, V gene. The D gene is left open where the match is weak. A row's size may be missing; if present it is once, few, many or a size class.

CDR3: CASSLGGASREKLFF
DNA: TGTGCCAGCAGTTTAGGAGGGGCGTCTCGTGAAAAACTGTTTTTT
D: -
J: TRBJ1-4
size: -
V: TRBV27

CDR3: CASRGAGISSYEQYF
DNA: TGTGCCAGTAGGGGAGCGGGGATTAGCTCCTACGAGCAGTACTTC
D: TRBD2
J: TRBJ2-7
size: -
V: TRBV19

CDR3: CASSQAAGPGELFF
DNA: TGCGCCAGCAGCCAAGCTGCGGGACCCGGGGAGCTGTTTTTT
D: -
J: TRBJ2-2
size: -
V: TRBV4-1

CDR3: CASSYSGGTDTQYF
DNA: TGTGCCAGCAGCTATAGCGGGGGTACAGATACGCAGTATTTT
D: TRBD2
J: TRBJ2-3
size: few
V: TRBV11-2

CDR3: CASSSPLSYEQYF
DNA: TGTGCCAGCAGTTCCCCCCTCTCCTACGAGCAGTACTTC
D: -
J: TRBJ2-7
size: -
V: TRBV27

CDR3: CASSVWGGRDEKLFF
DNA: TGTGCCAGCAGCGTTTGGGGGGGCAGAGATGAAAAACTGTTTTTT
D: -
J: TRBJ1-4
size: few
V: TRBV9

CDR3: CASSYSTVAGIAFF
DNA: TGTGCCAGCAGTTACTCGACTGTCGCCGGTATAGCTTTCTTT
D: -
J: TRBJ1-1
size: -
V: TRBV6-5

CDR3: CASSSDRGQYF
DNA: TGTGCCAGCAGCTCAGACAGGGGGCAGTACTTC
D: TRBD1
J: TRBJ2-7
size: -
V: TRBV7-9

CDR3: CASSIGPEQYF
DNA: TGTGCCAGTAGTATTGGCCCCGAGCAGTACTTC
D: -
J: TRBJ2-7
size: few
V: TRBV19

CDR3: CASSLSGTAASYEQYF
DNA: TGCGCCAGCAGCTTGTCCGGGACAGCAGCATCCTACGAGCAGTACTTC
D: TRBD1
J: TRBJ2-7
size: -
V: TRBV5-1